Following are 29 T cell receptor beta chains from one sample sequenced in a study of blood T cell repertoires in COVID-19. Repertoires were generated with immunoSEQ multiplex PCR, while TCRdb's copy carries only in-frame clones and drops some. The profile shows 89,000 or so clones, 85% of them singletons. Sequencing was carried out using peripheral blood. The receptors originated from a man at least 80 years old with acute or convalescent COVID-19.

V and J are TRBV5-8 and TRBJ2-3, with 7 bases that match TRBD2. V lost 3 bases and J lost 2; bases outside the gene matches: 9. This CDR3 comprises 16 residues. The germline CDR1 and CDR2 sequences are SGHTS and YDEGEE. The CDR3 loop is CASSSPPGGFTDTQYF. CDR3 nucleotides: TGTGCCAGCAGCTCCCCCCCGGGAGGATTCACAGATACGCAGTATTTT.

V and J are TRBV7-9 and TRBJ2-1, with 8 bases identical to TRBD2. The ends lost 0 bases at V and 7 bases at J; junction bases unmatched: 5. The CDR3 loop spans 15 amino acids. The germline V gene encodes CDR1 SEHNR and CDR2 FQNEAQ (reference sequence). CDR3 sequence: CASSLAKAGVNEQFF. Here the CDR3 DNA reads TGTGCCAGCAGCTTAGCTAAAGCGGGAGTGAATGAGCAGTTCTTC.

The chain is built from TRBV7-2 and TRBJ2-1; D is perhaps TRBD2 (5 bases). V was trimmed by 2 bases and J by 0 bases, leaving 11 bases between them. CDR1 SGHTA and CDR2 FQGNSA come from the germline V gene. The CDR3 runs 16 residues. This CDR3 is CASSLPSGSSYNEQFF. The CDR3 DNA sequence: TGTGCCAGCAGCTTACCGAGCGGTAGCTCCTACAATGAGCAGTTCTTC.

The chain joins TRBV7-3 to TRBJ2-1; 12 bases line up with TRBD2. Germline trimming cut 5 bases from V and 9 bases from J; bases unmatched to any gene: 8. Germline V gene data show CDR1 as SGHTA and CDR2 as FQGTGA. The CDR3 has 15 amino acids. The CDR3 bases are TGTGCCAGCAGCCCCGCTAGCGGGAGGGTGGGTGAGCAGTTCTTC. Protein sequence: CASSPASGRVGEQFF. Based on the CDR3 plus reference TRBV7-3 and TRBJ2-1, the full variable domain is GAGVSQTPSNKVTEKGKYVELRCDPISGHTALYWYRQSLGQGPEFLIYFQGTGAADDSGLPNDRFFAVRPEGSVSTLKIQRTERGDSAVYLCASSPASGRVGEQFFGPGTRLTVL.

The CDR3 region is CASSARQGGIGQYF. The CDR3 region has the DNA TGTGCCAGCAGTGCCCGGCAGGGCGGGATTGGGCAGTACTTC. The chain has TRBV7-8 and TRBJ2-7; D is perhaps TRBD2 (6 bases). V lost 6 bases, J lost 9 bases, and 21 bases lay in between. The length of the CDR3 is 14 residues. Germline lookup yields CDR1 SGHVS and CDR2 FQNEAQ.

V usage is TRBV5-5 and J usage is TRBJ2-7; maybe TRBD2 (6 bases). This CDR3 is built from 14 residues. CDR1 and CDR2 (germline): SGHKS, YYEKEE (reference sequence). Deletions cut 1 base from V and 1 base from J, with 9 bases between. The CDR3 nucleotides read TGTGCCAGCAGCTTGTTTGGAGGGTCCTACGAGCAGTACTTC. Protein product: CASSLFGGSYEQYF.

This rearrangement joins TRBV9 to TRBJ2-7, with TRBD2 identical over 8 bases. CDR3 length equals 15 residues. The V gene's germline CDR1 is SGDLS and CDR2 YYNGEE. V trimming: 2 bases; J trimming: 3 bases; junction bases outside the gene matches: 7. CDR3 nucleotide sequence: TGTGCCAGCAGCGTGGCAGCGGGAGAGGTCTACGAGCAGTACTTC. Translation gives CASSVAAGEVYEQYF. The full variable domain, in which reference TRBV9 and TRBJ2-7 provide the parts outside the CDR3, is DSGVTQTPKHLITATGQRVTLRCSPRSGDLSVYWYQQSLDQGLQFLIQYYNGEERAKGNILERFSAQQFPDLHSELNLSSLELGDSALYFCASSVAAGEVYEQYFGPGTRLTVT.

In DNA, the CDR3 is TGTGCCAGCAGCCCCCGACTAGCGGGAGGTCAAGAGACCCAGTACTTC. Translated: CASSPRLAGGQETQYF. This chain connects TRBV9 to TRBJ2-5; the match to TRBD2 covers 13 bases. From germline, CDR1 is SGDLS and CDR2 YYNGEE. The V segment lost 4 bases and the J segment 2 bases; nucleotides outside the gene matches: 5. The CDR3 totals 16 residues.

The chain joins TRBV10-3 to TRBJ1-2, with 8 bases that match TRBD1. This CDR3 spans 14 amino acids. V lost 4 bases to trimming and J lost 4 bases; unmatched junction nucleotides: 5. Looked up from germline, CDR1 is ENHRY and CDR2 is SYGVKD. Here the CDR3 reads CAISAPDRVYGYTF. The CDR3 bases are TGTGCCATCAGTGCCCCGGACAGGGTCTATGGCTACACCTTC.

This clone was seen a few times. The V call is TRBV28, the J call TRBJ2-2; tentative D call: TRBD2 (5 bases). This CDR3 has 13 amino acids. Germline CDR1 reads MDHEN; CDR2 reads SYDVKM. Between the trimmed V and J ends, which lost 6 bases and 7 bases, there was a span of 12 bases. DNA of the CDR3: TGTGCCAGCAGCAAAACTAGTATCGGGGAGCTGTTTTTT. This encodes CASSKTSIGELFF.

The rearrangement uses TRBV15 and TRBJ2-2; 11 bases line up with TRBD1. This CDR3 comprises 17 residues. Trimming cost V 0 bases and J 6 bases; bases outside gene matches: 6. Germline values: CDR1 LNHNV, CDR2 YYDKDF (reference sequence). CDR3 DNA sequence: TGTGCCACCAGCAGAGATCAGGGACAGGGGGTACCCGGGGAGCTGTTTTTT. It encodes CATSRDQGQGVPGELFF.

The rearrangement joins TRBV5-1 to TRBJ2-7; 9 bases map to TRBD2. This CDR3 contains 15 residues. In germline, CDR1 is SGHRS, CDR2 YFSETQ. With V trimmed by 0 bases and J by 4 bases, 5 bases remained unmatched. The DNA for the CDR3 is TGCGCCAGCAGCTTGGCTCTAGCGGGAATATACGAGCAGTACTTC. It codes for CASSLALAGIYEQYF.

This clone was seen only once. The chain joins TRBV4-2 to TRBJ2-7, with 9 bases that match TRBD2. Germline values: CDR1 LGHNA, CDR2 YNFKEQ. The CDR3 is 18 amino acids. V lost 2 bases and J lost 1; bases outside the gene matches: 12. The DNA of the CDR3 is TGTGCCAGCAGCCAACAGGGGGTAGCGGGAGTTGTTTCCTACGAGCAGTACTTC. It is translated as CASSQQGVAGVVSYEQYF.

This chain connects TRBV30 to TRBJ2-7, with a tentative D call TRBD1 (7 bases). Trimming stripped 0 bases from V and 3 bases from J, with 12 bases between. Germline CDR1 GTSNPN, CDR2 SVGIG (reference sequence). This CDR3 spans 14 amino acids. The CDR3 sequence: CAWSVARGVYEQYF. The CDR3 DNA is TGTGCCTGGAGTGTAGCCAGGGGGGTCTACGAGCAGTACTTC.

V and J are TRBV11-3 and TRBJ2-6; tentatively, D is TRBD1 (5 bases). V shed 0 bases and J shed 0 bases, with 12 bases lying between them. Germline V lookup: CDR1 SGHNT, CDR2 YENEEA. The CDR3 is made up of 18 amino acids. CDR3 protein: CASSLDLQASSGANVLTF. The CDR3 bases are TGTGCCAGCAGCTTAGATTTACAGGCCAGCTCTGGGGCCAACGTCCTGACTTTC.

This sequence joins TRBV4-2 and TRBJ1-3; D unresolved. The CDR3 extends over 16 amino acids. CDR1 and CDR2 from the germline V gene are LGHNA and YNFKEQ. V was cut by 1 base and J by 0 bases, with 10 bases left in between. CDR3 nucleotides: TGTGCCAGCAGCCAAGTGAGCGCGAGCTCTGGAAACACCATATATTTT. Amino acid sequence: CASSQVSASSGNTIYF.

The gene calls are TRBV15 and TRBJ2-3, with D perhaps TRBD2 (6 bases). The CDR3 totals 15 residues. V was clipped by 5 bases and J by 4 bases, with 16 bases between them. In germline, CDR1 is LNHNV, CDR2 YYDKDF (reference sequence). This CDR3 is CATSQESTSSDTQYF. The CDR3 nucleotides read TGTGCCACCAGCCAAGAGTCGACTAGTTCAGATACGCAGTATTTT. Based on the CDR3 plus reference TRBV15 and TRBJ2-3, the full variable domain is DAMVIQNPRYQVTQFGKPVTLSCSQTLNHNVMYWYQQKSSQAPKLLFHYYDKDFNNEADTPDNFQSRRPNTSFCFLDIRSPGLGDTAMYLCATSQESTSSDTQYFGPGTRLTVL.

The CDR3 region has the DNA TGTGCCAGCAGCCTTGGAGGGACGGGCACAGATACGCAGTATTTT. It encodes CASSLGGTGTDTQYF. J is TRBJ2-3 and V is TRBV7-9, with D perhaps matching TRBD2 (6 bases). Trimming stripped 5 bases from V and 1 base from J, with 13 bases between. The CDR3 runs to 15 residues. Per the germline V gene, CDR1 is SEHNR and CDR2 is FQNEAQ (reference sequence).

The chain is built from TRBV20-1 and TRBJ2-1; possibly TRBD2 for D (6 bases). Germline lookup yields CDR1 DFQATT and CDR2 SNEGSKA (reference sequence). The V end was cut by 3 bases, the J end by 8 bases, with 14 bases between. This CDR3 region has 13 residues. CDR3 region: CSASPHSGYEQFF. The CDR3 DNA sequence: TGCAGTGCTAGTCCACACAGCGGGTATGAGCAGTTCTTC.

The chain joins TRBV5-5 to TRBJ1-4; 7 bases line up with TRBD1. V dropped 5 bases and J dropped 4; count of bases not matched to a gene: 5. Germline assignment: CDR1 SGHKS and CDR2 YYEKEE (reference sequence). The CDR3 loop spans 14 amino acids. The CDR3 DNA reads as TGTGCCAGCAGTCCAGGGGGACTTAATGAAAAACTGTTTTTT. Amino acid sequence: CASSPGGLNEKLFF.

The chain carries TRBV6-6 and TRBJ2-7, with TRBD2 as a possible D gene (5 bases). The CDR3 extends over 14 amino acids. Germline V CDR1 and CDR2: MNHNY, SVGAGI (reference sequence). The ends were cut back, 4 bases at V and 6 bases at J, with 16 bases in the middle. The CDR3 sequence: CASSSSRGGLEQYF. DNA of the CDR3: TGTGCCAGCAGTTCCTCCCGTGGAGGCCTCGAGCAGTACTTC.

The genes are TRBV30 and TRBJ1-4, with 7 bases that match TRBD1. There are 14 residues in the CDR3. CDR1 is GTSNPN, CDR2 SVGIG, per germline (reference sequence). V shed 3 bases and J 4 bases; nucleotides not matched to a gene: 5. The CDR3 spells CAWRWGQRNEKLFF. The CDR3 nucleotides read TGTGCCTGGAGGTGGGGACAGCGTAATGAAAAACTGTTTTTT.

The chain carries TRBV4-3 and TRBJ2-7; 7 bases agree with TRBD1. J was trimmed by 3 bases and V by 0 bases; bases with no gene match: 5. This CDR3 has 15 amino acids. Germline assignment: CDR1 LGHNA and CDR2 YSLEER. The CDR3 DNA is TGCGCCAGCAGCCAAGAGGCGACAGGGCTCTACGAGCAGTACTTC. Residues: CASSQEATGLYEQYF.

This clone was observed once. The rearrangement links TRBV15 to TRBJ1-2, with 8 bases that match TRBD1. V trimming: 0 bases; J trimming: 4 bases; junction bases outside the gene matches: 4. Germline V gene lookup returns CDR1 LNHNV and CDR2 YYDKDF (reference sequence). This CDR3 comprises 15 residues. CDR3 region: CATSRDQGASYGYTF. The CDR3 nucleotides are TGTGCCACCAGCAGAGATCAGGGGGCAAGCTATGGCTACACCTTC.

CDR3 sequence (DNA): TGTGCCAGCACCTTCGACAGGGGAGTAGTTCGCGAGCAGTACTTC. Its protein is CASTFDRGVVREQYF. This rearrangement joins TRBV5-6 to TRBJ2-7; 8 bases map to TRBD1. From germline, CDR1 is SGHDT and CDR2 YYEEEE. This CDR3 has 15 residues. Trimming cost V 6 bases and J 6 bases; bases outside gene matches: 14.

CDR3 sequence: CASSFQGAYGYTF. The CDR3 DNA follows: TGTGCCAGCAGTTTTCAAGGGGCTTATGGCTACACCTTC. The chain carries TRBV28 and TRBJ1-2, with D possibly matching TRBD1 (5 bases). The germline gives CDR1 MDHEN, CDR2 SYDVKM. The CDR3 has 13 residues. Trimming cost V 3 bases and J 5 bases, with 10 bases left between them.

The rearrangement links TRBV18 to TRBJ1-5, with D perhaps TRBD1 (6 bases). The CDR3 totals 13 residues. Trimming took off 6 bases at V and 5 bases at J, with 11 bases between the two ends. In germline, CDR1 is KGHSH, CDR2 LQKENI. The CDR3 sequence: CASSTGRDQPQHF. CDR3 DNA sequence: TGTGCCAGCTCGACAGGTAGGGATCAGCCCCAGCATTTT. Combining the CDR3 with reference TRBV18 and TRBJ1-5 gives the whole variable domain NAGVMQNPRHLVRRRGQEARLRCSPMKGHSHVYWYRQLPEEGLKFMVYLQKENIIDESGMPKERFSAEFPKEGPSILRIQQVVRGDSAAYFCASSTGRDQPQHFGDGTRLSIL.

The chain couples TRBV27 to TRBJ1-3; perhaps TRBD1 as D (5 bases). Germline V CDR1 and CDR2: MNHEY, SMNVEV (reference sequence). The CDR3 has 17 residues. V lost 3 bases, J lost 0 bases, and 15 bases lay in between. CDR3 sequence: CASSLSLGTHSGNTIYF. The CDR3 DNA reads as TGTGCCAGCAGTTTGTCCCTCGGGACTCACTCTGGAAACACCATATATTTT.

V usage is TRBV15 and J usage is TRBJ1-2; D is uncertain. Germline V CDR1 and CDR2: LNHNV, YYDKDF (reference sequence). CDR3 size: 17 residues. The ends were cut back, 0 bases at V and 5 bases at J, with 19 bases in the middle. The DNA for the CDR3 is TGTGCCACCAGCAGAGATCTGGCGGAGGGAGACCTATATGGCTACACCTTC. Amino acid sequence: CATSRDLAEGDLYGYTF.